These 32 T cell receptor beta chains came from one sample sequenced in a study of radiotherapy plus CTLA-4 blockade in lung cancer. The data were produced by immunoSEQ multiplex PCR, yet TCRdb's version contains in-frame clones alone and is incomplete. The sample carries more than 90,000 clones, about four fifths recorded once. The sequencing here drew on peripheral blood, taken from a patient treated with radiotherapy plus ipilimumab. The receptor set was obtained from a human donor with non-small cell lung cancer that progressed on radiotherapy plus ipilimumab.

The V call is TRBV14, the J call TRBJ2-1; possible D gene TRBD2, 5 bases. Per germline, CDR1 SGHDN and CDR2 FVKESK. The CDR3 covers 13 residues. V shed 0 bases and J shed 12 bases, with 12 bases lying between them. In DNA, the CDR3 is TGTGCCAGCAGCCAAGATAGGCTAGCTGGGCAGTTCTTC. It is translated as CASSQDRLAGQFF.

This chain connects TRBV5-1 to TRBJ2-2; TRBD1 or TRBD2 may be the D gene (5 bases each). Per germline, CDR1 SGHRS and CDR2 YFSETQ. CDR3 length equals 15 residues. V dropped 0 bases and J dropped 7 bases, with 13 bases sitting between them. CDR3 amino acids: CASSLASGRNGELFF. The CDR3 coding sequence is TGCGCCAGCAGCTTGGCCTCGGGGCGAAACGGGGAGCTGTTTTTT.

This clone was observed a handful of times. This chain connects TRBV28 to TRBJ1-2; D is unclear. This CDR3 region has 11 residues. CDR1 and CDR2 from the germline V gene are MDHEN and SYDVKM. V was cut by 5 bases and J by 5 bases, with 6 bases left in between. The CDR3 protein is CASSDQYGYTF. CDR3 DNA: TGTGCCAGCAGTGACCAGTATGGCTACACCTTC.

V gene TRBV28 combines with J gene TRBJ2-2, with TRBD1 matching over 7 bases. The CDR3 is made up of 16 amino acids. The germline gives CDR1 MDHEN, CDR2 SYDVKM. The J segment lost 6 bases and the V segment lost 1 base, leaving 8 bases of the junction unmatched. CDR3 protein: CASSLLTGLGPGELFF. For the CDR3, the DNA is TGTGCCAGCAGTTTATTGACAGGGCTCGGGCCCGGGGAGCTGTTTTTT. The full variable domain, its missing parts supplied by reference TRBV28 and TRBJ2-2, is DVKVTQSSRYLVKRTGEKVFLECVQDMDHENMFWYRQDPGLGLRLIYFSYDVKMKEKGDIPEGYSVSREKKERFSLILESASTNQTSMYLCASSLLTGLGPGELFFGEGSRLTVL.

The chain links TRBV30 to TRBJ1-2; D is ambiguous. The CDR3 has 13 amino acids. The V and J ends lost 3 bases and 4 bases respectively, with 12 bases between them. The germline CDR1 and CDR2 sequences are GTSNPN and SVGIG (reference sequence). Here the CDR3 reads CAWRRGSLYGYTF. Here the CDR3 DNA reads TGTGCCTGGAGGCGTGGGTCCCTCTATGGCTACACCTTC.

In DNA form, the CDR3 reads TGTGCCAGCCCTCCCCCCATGGGACAACTCTACGAGCAGTACTTC. Its protein product is CASPPPMGQLYEQYF. The chain joins TRBV6-1 to TRBJ2-7; D perhaps matches TRBD1 (6 bases). V dropped 8 bases and J dropped 3 bases, with 20 bases sitting between them. CDR1 and CDR2 (germline): MNHNS, SASEGT. This CDR3 is built from 15 residues.

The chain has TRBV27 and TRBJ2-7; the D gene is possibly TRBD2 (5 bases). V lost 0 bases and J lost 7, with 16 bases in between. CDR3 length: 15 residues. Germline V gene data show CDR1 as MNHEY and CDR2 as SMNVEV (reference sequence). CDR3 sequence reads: CASSLSTHGWREQYF. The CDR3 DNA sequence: TGTGCCAGCAGTTTATCTACTCACGGGTGGAGGGAGCAGTACTTC.

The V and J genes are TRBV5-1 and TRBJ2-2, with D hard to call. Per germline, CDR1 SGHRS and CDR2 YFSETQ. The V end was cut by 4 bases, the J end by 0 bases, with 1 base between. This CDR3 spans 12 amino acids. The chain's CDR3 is CASSPNTGELFF. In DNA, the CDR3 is TGCGCCAGCAGCCCGAACACCGGGGAGCTGTTTTTT.

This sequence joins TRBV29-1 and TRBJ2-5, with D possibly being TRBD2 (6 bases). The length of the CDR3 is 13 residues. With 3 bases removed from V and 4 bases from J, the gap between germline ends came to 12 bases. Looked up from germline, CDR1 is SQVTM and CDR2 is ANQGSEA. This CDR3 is CSVEGRRVETQYF. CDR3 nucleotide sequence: TGCAGCGTTGAGGGCAGGAGGGTAGAGACCCAGTACTTC.

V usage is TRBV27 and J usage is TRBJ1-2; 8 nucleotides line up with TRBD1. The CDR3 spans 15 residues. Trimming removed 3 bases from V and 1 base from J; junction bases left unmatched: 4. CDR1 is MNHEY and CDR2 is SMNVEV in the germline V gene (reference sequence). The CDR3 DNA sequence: TGTGCCAGCAGTTTTCAGGGGGCGCATAACTATGGCTACACCTTC. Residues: CASSFQGAHNYGYTF.

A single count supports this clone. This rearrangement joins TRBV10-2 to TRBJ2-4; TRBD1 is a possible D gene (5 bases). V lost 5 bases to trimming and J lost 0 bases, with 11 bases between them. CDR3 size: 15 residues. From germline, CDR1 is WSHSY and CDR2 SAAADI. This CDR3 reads CASSPGKLAKNIQYF. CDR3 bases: TGCGCCAGCAGTCCAGGGAAGCTAGCCAAAAACATTCAGTACTTC.

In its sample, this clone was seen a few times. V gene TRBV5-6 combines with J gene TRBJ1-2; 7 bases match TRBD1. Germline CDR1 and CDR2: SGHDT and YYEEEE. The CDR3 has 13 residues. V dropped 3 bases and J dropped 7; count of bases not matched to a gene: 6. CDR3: CASSWGTEGGYTF. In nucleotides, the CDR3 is TGTGCCAGCAGCTGGGGGACAGAAGGTGGCTACACCTTC.

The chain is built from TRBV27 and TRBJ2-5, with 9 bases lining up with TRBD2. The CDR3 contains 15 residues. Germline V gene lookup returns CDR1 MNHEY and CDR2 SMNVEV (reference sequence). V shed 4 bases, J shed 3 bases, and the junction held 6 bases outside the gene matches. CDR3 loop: CASSSLAGSKETQYF. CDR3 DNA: TGTGCCAGCAGTTCCCTAGCGGGATCAAAAGAGACCCAGTACTTC.

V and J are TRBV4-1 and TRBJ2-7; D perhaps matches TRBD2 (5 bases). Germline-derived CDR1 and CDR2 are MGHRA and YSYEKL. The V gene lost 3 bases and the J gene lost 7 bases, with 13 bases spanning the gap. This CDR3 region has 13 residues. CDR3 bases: TGCGCCAGCAGCCAGACACTAGATCAGGAGCAGTACTTC. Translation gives CASSQTLDQEQYF.

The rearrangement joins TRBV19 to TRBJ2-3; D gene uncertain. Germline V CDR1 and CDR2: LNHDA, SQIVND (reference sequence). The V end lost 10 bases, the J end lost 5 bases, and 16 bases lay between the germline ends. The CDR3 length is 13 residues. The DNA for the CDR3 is TGTGCCACCCGTAGCATAGGGCAAGATACGCAGTATTTT. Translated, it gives CATRSIGQDTQYF.

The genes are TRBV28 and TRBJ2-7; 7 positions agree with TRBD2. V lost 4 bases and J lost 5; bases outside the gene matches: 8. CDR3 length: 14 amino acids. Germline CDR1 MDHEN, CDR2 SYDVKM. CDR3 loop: CASSSLASGDEQYV. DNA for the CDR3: TGTGCCAGCAGTTCCCTCGCCAGCGGGGACGAGCAGTACGTC.

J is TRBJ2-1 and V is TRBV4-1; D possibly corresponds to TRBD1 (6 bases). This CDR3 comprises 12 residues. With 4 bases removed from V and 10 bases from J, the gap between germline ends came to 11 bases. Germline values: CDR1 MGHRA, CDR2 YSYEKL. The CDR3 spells CASSRHTGEQFF. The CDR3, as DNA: TGCGCCAGCAGCCGACACACAGGGGAGCAGTTCTTC.

CDR3: CASDPSRDEQFF. In DNA, the CDR3 is TGTGCCAGCGATCCTAGCAGGGATGAGCAGTTCTTC. The chain couples TRBV2 to TRBJ2-1; D is possibly TRBD1 or TRBD2 (5 bases each). From germline, CDR1 is SNHLY and CDR2 FYNNEI. Trimming removed 8 bases from V and 8 bases from J, with 13 bases in between. The CDR3 totals 12 residues.

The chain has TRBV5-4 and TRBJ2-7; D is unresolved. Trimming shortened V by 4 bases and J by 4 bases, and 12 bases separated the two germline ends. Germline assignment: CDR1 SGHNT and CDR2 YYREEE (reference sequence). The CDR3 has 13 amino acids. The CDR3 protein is CASSTLGKYEQYF. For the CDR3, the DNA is TGTGCCAGCAGCACCCTGGGGAAATACGAGCAGTACTTC.

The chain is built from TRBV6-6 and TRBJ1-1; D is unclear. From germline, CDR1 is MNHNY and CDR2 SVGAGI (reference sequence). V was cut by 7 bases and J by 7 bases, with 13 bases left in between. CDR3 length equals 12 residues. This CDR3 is CASTNRTREAFF. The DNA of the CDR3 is TGTGCCAGCACCAATCGGACTCGTGAAGCTTTCTTT.

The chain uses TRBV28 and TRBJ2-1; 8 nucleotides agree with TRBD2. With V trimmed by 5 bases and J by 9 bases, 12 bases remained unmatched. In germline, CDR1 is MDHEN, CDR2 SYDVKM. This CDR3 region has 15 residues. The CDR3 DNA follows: TGTGCCAGCAGTCAGAGCGGGAGCGAGGATGGTGAGCAGTTCTTC. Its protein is CASSQSGSEDGEQFF.

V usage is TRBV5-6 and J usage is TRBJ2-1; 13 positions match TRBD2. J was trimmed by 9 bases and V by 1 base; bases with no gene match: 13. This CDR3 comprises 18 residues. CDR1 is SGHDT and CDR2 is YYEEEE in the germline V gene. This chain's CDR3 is CASSLSNRGLAGVGEQFF. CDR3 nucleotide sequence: TGTGCCAGCAGCTTGTCGAATCGAGGACTAGCGGGAGTTGGTGAGCAGTTCTTC.

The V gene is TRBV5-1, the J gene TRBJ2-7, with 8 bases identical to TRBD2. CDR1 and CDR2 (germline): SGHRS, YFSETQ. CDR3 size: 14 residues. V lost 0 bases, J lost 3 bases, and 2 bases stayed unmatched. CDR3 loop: CASSLVSGNYEQYF. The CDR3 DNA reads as TGCGCCAGCAGCTTGGTTAGCGGGAACTACGAGCAGTACTTC.

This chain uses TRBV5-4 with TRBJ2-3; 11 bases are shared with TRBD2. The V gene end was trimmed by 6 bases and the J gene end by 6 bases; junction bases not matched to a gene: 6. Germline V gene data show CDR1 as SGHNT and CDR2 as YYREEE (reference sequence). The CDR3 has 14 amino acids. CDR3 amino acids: CASKTSGDRDTQYF. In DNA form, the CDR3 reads TGTGCCAGCAAGACTAGCGGGGACCGGGATACGCAGTATTTT.

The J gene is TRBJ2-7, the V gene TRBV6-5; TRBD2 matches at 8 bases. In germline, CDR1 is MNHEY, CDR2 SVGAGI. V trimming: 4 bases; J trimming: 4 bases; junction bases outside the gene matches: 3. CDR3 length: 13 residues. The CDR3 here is CASSWASGYEQYV. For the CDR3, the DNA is TGTGCCAGCAGTTGGGCTAGCGGGTACGAGCAGTACGTC.

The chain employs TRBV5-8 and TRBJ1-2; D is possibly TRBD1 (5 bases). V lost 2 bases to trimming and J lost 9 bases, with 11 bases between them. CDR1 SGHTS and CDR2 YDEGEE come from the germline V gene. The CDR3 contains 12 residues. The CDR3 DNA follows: TGTGCCAGCAGCTTCTCGGACACCCGCTACACCTTC. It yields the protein CASSFSDTRYTF.

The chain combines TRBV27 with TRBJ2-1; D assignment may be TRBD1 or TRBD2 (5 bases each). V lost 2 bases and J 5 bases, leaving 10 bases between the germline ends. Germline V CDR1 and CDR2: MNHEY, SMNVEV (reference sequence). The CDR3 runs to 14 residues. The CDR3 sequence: CASSLVGTDNEQFF. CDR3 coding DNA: TGTGCCAGCAGTTTAGTCGGGACGGACAATGAGCAGTTCTTC.

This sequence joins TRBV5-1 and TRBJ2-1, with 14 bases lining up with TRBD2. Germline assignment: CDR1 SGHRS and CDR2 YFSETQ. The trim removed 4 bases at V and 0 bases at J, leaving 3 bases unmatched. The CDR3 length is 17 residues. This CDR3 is CASSPGTSGSSYNEQFF. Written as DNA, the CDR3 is TGCGCCAGCAGCCCAGGGACTAGCGGGAGCTCCTACAATGAGCAGTTCTTC.

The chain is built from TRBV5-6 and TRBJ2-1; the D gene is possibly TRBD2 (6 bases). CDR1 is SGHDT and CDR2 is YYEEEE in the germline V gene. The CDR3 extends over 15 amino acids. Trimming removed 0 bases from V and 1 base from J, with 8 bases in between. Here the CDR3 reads CASSLDGRSYNEQFF. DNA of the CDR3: TGTGCCAGCAGCTTGGACGGGAGATCCTACAATGAGCAGTTCTTC.

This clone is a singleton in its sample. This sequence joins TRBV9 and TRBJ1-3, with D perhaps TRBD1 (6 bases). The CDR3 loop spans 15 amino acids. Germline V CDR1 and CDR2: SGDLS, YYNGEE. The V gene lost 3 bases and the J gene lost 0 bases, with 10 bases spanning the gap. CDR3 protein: CASSDTGSSGNTIYF. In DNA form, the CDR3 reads TGTGCCAGCAGCGACACAGGGAGCTCTGGAAACACCATATATTTT.

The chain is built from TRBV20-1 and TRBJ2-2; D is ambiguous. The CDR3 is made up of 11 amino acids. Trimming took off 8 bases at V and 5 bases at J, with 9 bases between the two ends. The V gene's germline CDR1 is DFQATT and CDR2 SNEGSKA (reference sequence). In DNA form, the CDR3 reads TGCAGTACCTCAGTGACCGGGGAGCTGTTTTTT. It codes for CSTSVTGELFF.

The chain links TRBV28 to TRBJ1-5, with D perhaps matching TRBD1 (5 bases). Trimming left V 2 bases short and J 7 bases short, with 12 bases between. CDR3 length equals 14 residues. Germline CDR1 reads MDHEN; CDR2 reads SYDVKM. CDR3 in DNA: TGTGCCAGCAGTTTAGGTGGGCCAGGGCAGCCCCAGCATTTT. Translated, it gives CASSLGGPGQPQHF.